The source of this T cell receptor beta chain is a study of OX40 agonist ivuxolimab in advanced cancers. Study background: Six ivuxolimab dose levels, 0.01 to 10 mg/kg, were given intravenously every 2 weeks. The dose-escalation group included hepatocellular carcinoma, melanoma, renal cell carcinoma and head and neck cancer. One hepatocellular carcinoma and two cutaneous melanoma patients partially responded.

Using immunoSEQ multiplex PCR, the repertoire was profiled, and TCRdb retains in-frame clones only, with some absent. Counted here are under 25,000 clones, about 79% occurring once; the ten biggest clones make up 33%. For this clone: The antigen remains unidentified.

Whole-study findings and limits: Dosing at 0.1 to 3.0 mg/kg was accompanied by clonal expansion of CD4+ and CD8+ blood T cells by week 6.

This TCR derives from an adult with an advanced solid tumor such as melanoma, head and neck, liver or kidney cancer. Sequenced here: CD4+ or CD8+ T cells sorted from blood, sampled in a trial of the OX40 agonist ivuxolimab.

CDR3 in DNA: TGCAGCGTTGAACGGGTAGCGGGAGTTTACAATGAGCAGTTCTTC. Translated, it gives CSVERVAGVYNEQFF. The chain links TRBV29-1 to TRBJ2-1; 9 bases are shared with TRBD2. Trimming cost V 2 bases and J 4 bases; bases outside gene matches: 6. This CDR3 is 15 amino acids long. Germline CDR1 SQVTM, CDR2 ANQGSEA.